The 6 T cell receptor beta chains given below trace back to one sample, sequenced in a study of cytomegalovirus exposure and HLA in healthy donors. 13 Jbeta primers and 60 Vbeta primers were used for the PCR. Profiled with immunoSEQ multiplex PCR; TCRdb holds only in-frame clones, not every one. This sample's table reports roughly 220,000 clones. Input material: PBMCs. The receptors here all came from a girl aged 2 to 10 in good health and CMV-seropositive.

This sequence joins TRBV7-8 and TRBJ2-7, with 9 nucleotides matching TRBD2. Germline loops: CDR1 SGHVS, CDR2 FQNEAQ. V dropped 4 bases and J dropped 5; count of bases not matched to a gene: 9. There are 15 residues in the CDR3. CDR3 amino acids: CASSSSRLAADEQYF. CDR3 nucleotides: TGTGCCAGCAGCTCGTCAAGACTAGCGGCTGACGAGCAGTACTTC.

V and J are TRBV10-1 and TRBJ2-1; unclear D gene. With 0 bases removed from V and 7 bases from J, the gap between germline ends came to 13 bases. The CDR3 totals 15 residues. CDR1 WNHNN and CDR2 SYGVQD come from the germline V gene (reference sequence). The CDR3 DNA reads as TGCGCCAGCAGTGAGTCGGTCGAGCCTAGGAATGAGCAGTTCTTC. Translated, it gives CASSESVEPRNEQFF.

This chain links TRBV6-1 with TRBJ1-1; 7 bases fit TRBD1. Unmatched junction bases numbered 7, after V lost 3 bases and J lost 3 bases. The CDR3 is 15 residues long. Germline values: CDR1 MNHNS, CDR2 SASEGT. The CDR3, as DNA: TGTGCCAGCAGTGAGCCTCGACAGGGTGACACTGAAGCTTTCTTT. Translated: CASSEPRQGDTEAFF.

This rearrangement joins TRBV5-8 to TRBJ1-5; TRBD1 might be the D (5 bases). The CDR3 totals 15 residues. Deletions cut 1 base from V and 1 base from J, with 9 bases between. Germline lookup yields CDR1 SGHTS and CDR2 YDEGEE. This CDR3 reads CASSLRGPSNQPQHF. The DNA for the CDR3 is TGTGCCAGCAGCTTGAGGGGCCCAAGCAATCAGCCCCAGCATTTT.

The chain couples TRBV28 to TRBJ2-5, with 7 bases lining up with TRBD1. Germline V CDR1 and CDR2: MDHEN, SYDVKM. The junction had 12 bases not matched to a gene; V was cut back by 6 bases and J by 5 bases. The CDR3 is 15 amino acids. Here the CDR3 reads CASSPTGNSMETQYF. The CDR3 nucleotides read TGTGCCAGCAGCCCGACAGGGAATAGCATGGAGACCCAGTACTTC.

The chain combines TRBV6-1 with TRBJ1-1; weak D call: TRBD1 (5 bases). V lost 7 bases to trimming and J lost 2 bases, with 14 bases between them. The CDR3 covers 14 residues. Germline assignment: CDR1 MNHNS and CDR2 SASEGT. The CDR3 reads CASISRAPNTEAFF. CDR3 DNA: TGTGCCAGCATTAGCAGGGCCCCTAACACTGAAGCTTTCTTT.